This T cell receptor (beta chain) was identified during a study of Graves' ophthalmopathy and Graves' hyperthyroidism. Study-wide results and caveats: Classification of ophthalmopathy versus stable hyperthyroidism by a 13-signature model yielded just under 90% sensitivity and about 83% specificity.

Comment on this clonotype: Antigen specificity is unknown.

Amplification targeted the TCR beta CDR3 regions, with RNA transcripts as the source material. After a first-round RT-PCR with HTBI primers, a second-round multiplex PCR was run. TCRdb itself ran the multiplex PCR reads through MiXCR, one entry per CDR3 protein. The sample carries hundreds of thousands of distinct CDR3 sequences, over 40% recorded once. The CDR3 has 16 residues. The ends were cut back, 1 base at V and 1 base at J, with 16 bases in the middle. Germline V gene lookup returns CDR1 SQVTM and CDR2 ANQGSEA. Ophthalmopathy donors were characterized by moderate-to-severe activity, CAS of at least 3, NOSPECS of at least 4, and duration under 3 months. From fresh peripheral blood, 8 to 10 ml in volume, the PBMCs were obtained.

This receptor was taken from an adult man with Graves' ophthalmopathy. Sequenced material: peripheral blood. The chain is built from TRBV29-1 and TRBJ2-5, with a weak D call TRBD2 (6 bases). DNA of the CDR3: TGCAGCGTTGAAGGCACTGGGTGGACTACCCAAGAGACCCAGTACTTC. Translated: CSVEGTGWTTQETQYF.